These 18 T cell receptor beta chains came from one sample sequenced in a study of vaccination effects on CD4 cells after COVID-19. Using viral peptide pools, the ViraFEST assay grew out antigen-specific CD4+ T cells prior to sequencing. Isolating CD4+ T cells followed ten to eleven days of culture. Participants received two doses of either the BNT162b2 or mRNA-1273 vaccine. Sequenced by immunoSEQ multiplex PCR; TCRdb stores in-frame clones only, minus some. Here the sample spans some 70,000 clones, approximately 81% being singletons. Their cognate antigens are unknown. The material sequenced was CD4+ T cells from PBMCs cultured with HCoV-229E spike peptides, taken after COVID-19 vaccination. Every receptor here comes from a human donor who received a COVID-19 vaccine.

The chain employs TRBV10-3 and TRBJ2-1; TRBD2 matches at 7 bases. Germline trimming cut 3 bases from V and 5 bases from J; bases unmatched to any gene: 7. In germline, CDR1 is ENHRY, CDR2 SYGVKD. The CDR3 sequence is 15 residues long. CDR3 loop: CAISDGGGVHNEQFF. CDR3 DNA sequence: TGTGCCATCAGTGATGGGGGAGGGGTACACAATGAGCAGTTCTTC.

The CDR3, as DNA: TGCGCCAGCAGGACAGGGTTGACCGGGGAGCTGTTTTTT. Its translation is CASRTGLTGELFF. The chain links TRBV5-1 to TRBJ2-2; 7 positions agree with TRBD1. The CDR3 runs to 13 residues. The germline V gene has CDR1 SGHRS and CDR2 YFSETQ. V lost 5 bases, J lost 5 bases, and 3 bases stayed unmatched.

The gene calls are TRBV4-3 and TRBJ1-2, with D tentatively TRBD1 (5 bases). The CDR3 loop spans 15 amino acids. Trimming stripped 1 base from V and 5 bases from J, with 14 bases between. In germline, CDR1 is LGHNA, CDR2 YSLEER. CDR3 sequence (DNA): TGCGCCAGCAGCCAAGTAGACGTGGGGGTATATGGCTACACCTTC. This translates into CASSQVDVGVYGYTF.

This chain joins TRBV5-6 and TRBJ2-2; D is perhaps TRBD1 (7 bases). With 4 bases removed from V and 7 bases from J, the gap between germline ends came to 14 bases. This CDR3 region has 14 residues. Germline assignment: CDR1 SGHDT and CDR2 YYEEEE. CDR3 nucleotide sequence: TGTGCCAGCAGCCTGGAGGGGGCGATCGGGGAGCTGTTTTTT. Its translation is CASSLEGAIGELFF.

The genes are TRBV6-5 and TRBJ1-3; no clear D gene. Trimming shortened V by 6 bases and J by 1 base, and 7 bases separated the two germline ends. The CDR3 consists of 13 residues. Germline lookup yields CDR1 MNHEY and CDR2 SVGAGI. CDR3 nucleotide sequence: TGTGCCAGCAGCGACTATTCTGGAAACACCATATATTTT. Protein product: CASSDYSGNTIYF.

The rearrangement links TRBV5-1 to TRBJ2-2; possibly TRBD2 for D (5 bases). The CDR3 runs to 16 residues. Germline loops: CDR1 SGHRS, CDR2 YFSETQ. Between the trimmed V and J ends, which lost 0 bases and 4 bases, there was a span of 13 bases. As DNA, the CDR3 is TGCGCCAGCAGCTTGGGTCCGGGTCGGGGCACCGGGGAGCTGTTTTTT. This gives the protein CASSLGPGRGTGELFF. Using reference TRBV5-1 and TRBJ2-2 for the parts outside the CDR3, the full variable domain is KAGVTQTPRYLIKTRGQQVTLSCSPISGHRSVSWYQQTPGQGLQFLFEYFSETQRNKGNFPGRFSGRQFSNSRSEMNVSTLELGDSALYLCASSLGPGRGTGELFFGEGSRLTVL.

The chain is built from TRBV29-1 and TRBJ1-1, with D perhaps matching TRBD1 (5 bases). Germline assignment: CDR1 SQVTM and CDR2 ANQGSEA. V shed 7 bases and J shed 6 bases, with 15 bases lying between them. This CDR3 comprises 12 residues. CDR3 sequence: CSAFSWGSEAFF. The CDR3 DNA reads as TGCAGCGCCTTTAGTTGGGGCTCTGAAGCTTTCTTT.

This clone was observed a handful of times. V gene TRBV6-6 combines with J gene TRBJ1-3; D gene ambiguous. The CDR3 runs to 11 residues. V was pared by 6 bases and J by 10 bases, with 10 bases between. The germline V gene encodes CDR1 MNHNY and CDR2 SVGAGI (reference sequence). CDR3 coding DNA: TGTGCCAGCAGCCCAGGAGGGACCATATATTTT. It encodes CASSPGGTIYF.

The table lists this clone with a count of one. The chain recombines TRBV27 with TRBJ2-2; tentative D call: TRBD1 (6 bases). Trimming removed 6 bases at V and 6 bases at J, with 11 bases between. There are 13 residues in the CDR3. CDR1 and CDR2 (germline): MNHEY, SMNVEV (reference sequence). Here the CDR3 reads CASSRNRAGELFF. The CDR3 region has the DNA TGTGCCAGCAGCCGAAACAGGGCCGGGGAGCTGTTTTTT.

V gene TRBV12-3 or TRBV12-4 combines with J gene TRBJ2-3, with 10 bases matching TRBD2. This CDR3 is 13 amino acids long. V was clipped by 6 bases and J by 14 bases; unmatched bases: 11. CDR3 residues: CASRQSSGGPPYF. CDR3 nucleotides: TGTGCCAGCAGACAATCTAGCGGGGGACCGCCGTATTTT.

The gene calls are TRBV5-1 and TRBJ2-1, with unresolved D. The ends were cut back, 2 bases at V and 5 bases at J, with 14 bases in the middle. This CDR3 spans 15 amino acids. CDR1 SGHRS and CDR2 YFSETQ come from the germline V gene. CDR3 in amino acids: CASSLVPGLNNEQFF. In DNA, the CDR3 is TGCGCCAGCAGCTTAGTTCCAGGCTTGAACAATGAGCAGTTCTTC.

This clone showed up just a few times. The rearrangement links TRBV5-4 to TRBJ1-2; 7 positions agree with TRBD1. Germline trimming cut 4 bases from V and 4 bases from J; bases unmatched to any gene: 7. The CDR3 is 14 amino acids. Germline V gene sequence: CDR1 SGHNT, CDR2 YYREEE (reference sequence). The CDR3 sequence: CASSQPGQTYGYTF. The DNA of the CDR3 is TGTGCCAGCAGCCAGCCGGGACAGACCTATGGCTACACCTTC. Supplemented by reference TRBV5-4 and TRBJ1-2, the full variable domain reads ETGVTQSPTHLIKTRGQQVTLRCSSQSGHNTVSWYQQALGQGPQFIFQYYREEENGRGNFPPRFSGLQFPNYSSELNVNALELDDSALYLCASSQPGQTYGYTFGSGTRLTVV.

The CDR3 is CASSQPLFGYTF. As DNA, the CDR3 is TGTGCCAGCAGCCAGCCTTTATTTGGCTACACCTTC. The chain employs TRBV3-1 (or the pseudogene TRBV3-2) and TRBJ1-2; the D is unclear. Trimming took off 3 bases at V and 7 bases at J, with 9 bases between the two ends. Germline-derived CDR1 and CDR2 are LGHDT and YNNKEL (reference sequence). This CDR3 spans 12 amino acids.

This clone was counted a few times. The chain combines TRBV6-5 with TRBJ1-6, with TRBD1 matching over 7 bases. J was trimmed by 6 bases and V by 2 bases; bases with no gene match: 4. CDR1 and CDR2 from the germline V gene are MNHEY and SVGAGI. This CDR3 spans 15 amino acids. The CDR3: CASSYGTAINSPLHF. In DNA, the CDR3 is TGTGCCAGCAGTTACGGGACAGCTATTAATTCACCCCTCCACTTT.

The V call is TRBV6-1, the J call TRBJ1-1, with TRBD1 as a possible D gene (5 bases). This CDR3 contains 12 residues. V dropped 1 base and J dropped 14 bases, with 14 bases sitting between them. Germline CDR1 MNHNS, CDR2 SASEGT. The CDR3 DNA reads TGTGCCAGCAGTGAAGGCGGGACCCGGCAGTTCTTT. Protein: CASSEGGTRQFF.

The chain couples TRBV6-5 to TRBJ1-3, with TRBD1 matching 10 bases. CDR3 size: 15 residues. The junction had 6 bases not matched to a gene; V was cut back by 6 bases and J by 4 bases. Germline V CDR1 and CDR2: MNHEY, SVGAGI. The CDR3 DNA follows: TGTGCCAGCAGACCCGACAGGGGGCTAGGAAACACCATATATTTT. This codes for CASRPDRGLGNTIYF.

The V and J genes are TRBV28 and TRBJ2-3; 15 nucleotides agree with TRBD2. The V gene's germline CDR1 is MDHEN and CDR2 SYDVKM. J lost 1 base, V lost 2 bases, and 7 bases had no gene match. The CDR3 is 19 amino acids. Written as DNA, the CDR3 is TGTGCCAGCAGTTTAAGGGGACTAGCGGGGGGTAGGGGCACAGATACGCAGTATTTT. This encodes CASSLRGLAGGRGTDTQYF. Full variable domain (missing parts from reference TRBV28 and TRBJ2-3): DVKVTQSSRYLVKRTGEKVFLECVQDMDHENMFWYRQDPGLGLRLIYFSYDVKMKEKGDIPEGYSVSREKKERFSLILESASTNQTSMYLCASSLRGLAGGRGTDTQYFGPGTRLTVL.

This clone appeared a single time. CDR3 sequence: CASSLRAYSGNTIYF. The CDR3 DNA reads TGTGCCAGCAGCTTAAGGGCTTACTCTGGAAACACCATATATTTT. The chain joins TRBV11-3 to TRBJ1-3; D gene unclear. Trimming shortened V by 2 bases and J by 0 bases, and 8 bases separated the two germline ends. Germline lookup yields CDR1 SGHNT and CDR2 YENEEA. The CDR3 has 15 amino acids.